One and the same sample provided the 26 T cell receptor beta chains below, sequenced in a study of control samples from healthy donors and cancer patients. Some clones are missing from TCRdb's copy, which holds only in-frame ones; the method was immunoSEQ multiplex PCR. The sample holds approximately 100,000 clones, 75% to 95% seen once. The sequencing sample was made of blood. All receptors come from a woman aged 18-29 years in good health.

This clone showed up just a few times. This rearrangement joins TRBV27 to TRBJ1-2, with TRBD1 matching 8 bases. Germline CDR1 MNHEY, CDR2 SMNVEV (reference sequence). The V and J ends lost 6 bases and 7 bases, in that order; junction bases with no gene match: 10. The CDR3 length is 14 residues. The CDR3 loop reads CASSPGQGLGGYTF. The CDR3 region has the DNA TGTGCCAGCAGCCCTGGACAGGGTCTGGGTGGCTACACCTTC.

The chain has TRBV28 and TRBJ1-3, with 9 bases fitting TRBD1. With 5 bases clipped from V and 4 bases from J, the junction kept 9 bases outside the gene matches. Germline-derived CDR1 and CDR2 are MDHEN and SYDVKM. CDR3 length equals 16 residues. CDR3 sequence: CASSITTGGSGNTIYF. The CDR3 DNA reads TGTGCCAGCAGTATTACGACAGGGGGATCAGGAAACACCATATATTTT.

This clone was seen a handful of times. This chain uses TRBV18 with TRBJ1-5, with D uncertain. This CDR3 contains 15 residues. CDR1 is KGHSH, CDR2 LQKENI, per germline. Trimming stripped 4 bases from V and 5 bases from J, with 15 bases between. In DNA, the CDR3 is TGTGCCAGCTCACGAGAGGCAGGTCTTTATCAGCCCCAGCATTTT. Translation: CASSREAGLYQPQHF.

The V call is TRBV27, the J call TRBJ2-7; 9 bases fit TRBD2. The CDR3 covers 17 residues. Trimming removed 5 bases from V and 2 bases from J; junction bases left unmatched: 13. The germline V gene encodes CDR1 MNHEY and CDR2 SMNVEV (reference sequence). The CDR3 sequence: CASSLRMTSGSTYEQYF. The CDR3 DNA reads TGTGCCAGCAGTCTTCGAATGACTAGCGGCTCCACCTACGAGCAGTACTTC.

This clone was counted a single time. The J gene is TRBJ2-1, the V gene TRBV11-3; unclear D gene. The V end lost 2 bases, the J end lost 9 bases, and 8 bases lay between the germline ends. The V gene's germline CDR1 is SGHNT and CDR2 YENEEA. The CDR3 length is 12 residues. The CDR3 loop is CASSLNEGEQFF. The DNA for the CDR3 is TGTGCCAGCAGCTTAAACGAAGGTGAGCAGTTCTTC.

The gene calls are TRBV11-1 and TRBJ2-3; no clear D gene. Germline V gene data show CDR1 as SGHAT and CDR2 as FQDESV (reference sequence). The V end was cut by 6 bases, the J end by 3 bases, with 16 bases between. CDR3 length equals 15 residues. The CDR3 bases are TGTGCCAGCAGGGATCACCCGGCGTTTACAGATACGCAGTATTTT. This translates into CASRDHPAFTDTQYF.

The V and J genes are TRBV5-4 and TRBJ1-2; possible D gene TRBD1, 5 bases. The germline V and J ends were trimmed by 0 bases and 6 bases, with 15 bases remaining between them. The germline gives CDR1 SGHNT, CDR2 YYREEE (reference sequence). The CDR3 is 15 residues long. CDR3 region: CASSLVEGPKDGYTF. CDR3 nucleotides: TGTGCCAGCAGCTTGGTTGAGGGACCGAAGGATGGCTACACCTTC. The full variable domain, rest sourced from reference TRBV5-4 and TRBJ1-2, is ETGVTQSPTHLIKTRGQQVTLRCSSQSGHNTVSWYQQALGQGPQFIFQYYREEENGRGNFPPRFSGLQFPNYSSELNVNALELDDSALYLCASSLVEGPKDGYTFGSGTRLTVV.

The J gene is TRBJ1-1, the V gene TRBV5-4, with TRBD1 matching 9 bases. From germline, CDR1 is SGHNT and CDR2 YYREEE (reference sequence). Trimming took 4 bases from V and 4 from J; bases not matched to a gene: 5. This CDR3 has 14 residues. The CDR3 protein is CASSQGQGSTEAFF. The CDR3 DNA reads TGTGCCAGCAGCCAAGGACAGGGGTCCACTGAAGCTTTCTTT.

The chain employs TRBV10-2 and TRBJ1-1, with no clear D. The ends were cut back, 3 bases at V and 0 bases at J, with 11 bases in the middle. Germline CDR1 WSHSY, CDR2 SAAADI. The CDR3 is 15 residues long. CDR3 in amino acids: CASSDMRTVNTEAFF. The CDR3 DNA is TGCGCCAGCAGTGACATGAGGACGGTGAACACTGAAGCTTTCTTT.

CDR3 sequence (DNA): TGTGCCAGCAGTTCGGGTTTGGGGGGAGCTTTCTTT. Translation gives CASSSGLGGAFF. The chain uses TRBV6-5 and TRBJ1-1, with D maybe TRBD1 (5 bases). Germline V gene lookup returns CDR1 MNHEY and CDR2 SVGAGI. The V end lost 4 bases, the J end lost 10 bases, and 13 bases lay between the germline ends. The CDR3 runs 12 residues.

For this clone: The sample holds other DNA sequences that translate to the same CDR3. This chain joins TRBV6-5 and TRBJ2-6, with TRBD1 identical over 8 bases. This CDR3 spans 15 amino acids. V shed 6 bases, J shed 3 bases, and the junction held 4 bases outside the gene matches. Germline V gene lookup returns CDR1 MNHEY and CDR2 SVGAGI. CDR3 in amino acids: CASRQGAGGANVLTF. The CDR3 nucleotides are TGTGCCAGCAGGCAGGGGGCGGGTGGGGCCAACGTCCTGACTTTC.

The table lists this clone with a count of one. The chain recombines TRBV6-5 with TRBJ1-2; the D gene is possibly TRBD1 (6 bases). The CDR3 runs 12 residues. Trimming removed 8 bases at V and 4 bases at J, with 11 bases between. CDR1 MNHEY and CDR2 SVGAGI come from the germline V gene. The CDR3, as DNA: TGTGCCAGCGGCGAGGGGGGCTATGGCTACACCTTC. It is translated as CASGEGGYGYTF.

CDR3 sequence (DNA): TGTGCCAGCAGCTTAATGGGGGTGACAGACTACTACTCTGGAAACACCATATATTTT. Residues: CASSLMGVTDYYSGNTIYF. The chain has TRBV11-2 and TRBJ1-3, with TRBD1 as a possible D gene (5 bases). V was trimmed by 2 bases and J by 0 bases, leaving 20 bases between them. The CDR3 has 19 amino acids. CDR1 is SGHAT, CDR2 FQNNGV, per germline.

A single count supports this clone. The DNA of the CDR3 is TGTGCCAGCAGCTCGAGCAGGACAGGGAGGGATTCACCCCTCCACTTT. Amino acid sequence: CASSSSRTGRDSPLHF. V is TRBV5-4 and J is TRBJ1-6; 8 nucleotides agree with TRBD1. Per the germline V gene, CDR1 is SGHNT and CDR2 is YYREEE (reference sequence). The CDR3 has 16 residues. J was trimmed by 8 bases and V by 3 bases; bases with no gene match: 10.

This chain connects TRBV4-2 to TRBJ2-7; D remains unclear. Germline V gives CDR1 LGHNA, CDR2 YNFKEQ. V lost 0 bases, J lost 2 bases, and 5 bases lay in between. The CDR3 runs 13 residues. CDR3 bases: TGTGCCAGCAGCCAAGAGGGGACCTACGAGCAGTACTTC. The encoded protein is CASSQEGTYEQYF.

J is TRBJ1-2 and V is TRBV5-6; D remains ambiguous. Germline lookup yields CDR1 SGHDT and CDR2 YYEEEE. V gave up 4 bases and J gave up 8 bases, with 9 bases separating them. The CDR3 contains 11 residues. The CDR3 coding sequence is TGTGCCAGCAGCCGGGGTGAGGGCTACACCTTC. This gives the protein CASSRGEGYTF.

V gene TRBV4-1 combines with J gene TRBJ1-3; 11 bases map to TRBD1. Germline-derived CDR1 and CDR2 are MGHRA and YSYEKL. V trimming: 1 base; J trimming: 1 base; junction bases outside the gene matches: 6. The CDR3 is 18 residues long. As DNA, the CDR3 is TGCGCCAGCAGCCAAGTCCGGGACAGGGGGAGATCTGGAAACACCATATATTTT. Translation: CASSQVRDRGRSGNTIYF.

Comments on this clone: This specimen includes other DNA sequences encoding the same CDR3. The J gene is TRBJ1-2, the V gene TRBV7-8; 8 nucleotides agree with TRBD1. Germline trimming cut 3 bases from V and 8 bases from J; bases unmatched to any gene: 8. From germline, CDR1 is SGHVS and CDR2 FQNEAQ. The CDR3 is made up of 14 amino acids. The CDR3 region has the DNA TGTGCCAGCAGCTTGGACAGGGTGGGGGGGGGCTACACCTTC. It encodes CASSLDRVGGGYTF.

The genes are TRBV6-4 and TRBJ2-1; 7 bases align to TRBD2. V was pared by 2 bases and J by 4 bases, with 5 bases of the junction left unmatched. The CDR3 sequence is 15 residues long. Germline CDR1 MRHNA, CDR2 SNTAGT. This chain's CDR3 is CASSDGAGEYNEQFF. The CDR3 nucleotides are TGTGCCAGCAGTGACGGGGCGGGGGAGTACAATGAGCAGTTCTTC.

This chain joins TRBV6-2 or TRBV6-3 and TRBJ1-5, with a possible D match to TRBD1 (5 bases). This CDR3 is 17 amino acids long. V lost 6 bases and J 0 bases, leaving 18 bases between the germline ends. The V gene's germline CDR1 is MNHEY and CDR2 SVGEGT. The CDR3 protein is CASSPLGEGLSNQPQHF. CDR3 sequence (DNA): TGTGCCAGCAGCCCTCTAGGGGAAGGGCTTAGCAATCAGCCCCAGCATTTT.

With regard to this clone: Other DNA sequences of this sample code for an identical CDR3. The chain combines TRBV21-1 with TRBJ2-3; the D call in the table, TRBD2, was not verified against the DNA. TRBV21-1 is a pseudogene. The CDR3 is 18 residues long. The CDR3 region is CASSKVGGTSGGRDTQYF. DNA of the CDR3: TGTGCCAGCAGCAAAGTTGGGGGCACTAGCGGGGGTCGGGATACGCAGTATTTT.

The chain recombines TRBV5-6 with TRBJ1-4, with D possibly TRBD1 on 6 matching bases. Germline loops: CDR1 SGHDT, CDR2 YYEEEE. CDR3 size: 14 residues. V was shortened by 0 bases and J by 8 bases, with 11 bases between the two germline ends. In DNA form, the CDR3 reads TGTGCCAGCAGCTTGGACAGGGATGGGGAAAAACTGTTTTTT. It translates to CASSLDRDGEKLFF. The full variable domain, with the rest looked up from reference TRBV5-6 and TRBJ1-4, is DAGVTQSPTHLIKTRGQQVTLRCSPKSGHDTVSWYQQALGQGPQFIFQYYEEEERQRGNFPDRFSGHQFPNYSSELNVNALLLGDSALYLCASSLDRDGEKLFFGSGTQLSVL.

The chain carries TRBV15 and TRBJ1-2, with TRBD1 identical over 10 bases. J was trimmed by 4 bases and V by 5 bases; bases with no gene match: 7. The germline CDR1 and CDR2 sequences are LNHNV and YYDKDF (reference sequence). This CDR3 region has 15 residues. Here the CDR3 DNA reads TGTGCCACCAGCGGACCCCGGGACAGGGGCTATGGCTACACCTTC. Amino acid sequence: CATSGPRDRGYGYTF.

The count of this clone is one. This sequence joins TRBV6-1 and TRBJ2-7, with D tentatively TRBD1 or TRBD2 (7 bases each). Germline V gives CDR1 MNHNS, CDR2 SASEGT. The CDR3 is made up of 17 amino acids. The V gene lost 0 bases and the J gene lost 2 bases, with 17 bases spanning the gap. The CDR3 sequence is CASSEAAPRGGTYEQYF. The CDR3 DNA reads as TGTGCCAGCAGTGAAGCGGCCCCCAGGGGGGGAACCTACGAGCAGTACTTC.

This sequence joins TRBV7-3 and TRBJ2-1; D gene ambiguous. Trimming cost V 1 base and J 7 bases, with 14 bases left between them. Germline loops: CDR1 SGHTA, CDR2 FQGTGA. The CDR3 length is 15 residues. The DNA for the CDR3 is TGTGCCAGCAGCTTAAAGGCCCATTTGGGGAATGAGCAGTTCTTC. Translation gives CASSLKAHLGNEQFF.

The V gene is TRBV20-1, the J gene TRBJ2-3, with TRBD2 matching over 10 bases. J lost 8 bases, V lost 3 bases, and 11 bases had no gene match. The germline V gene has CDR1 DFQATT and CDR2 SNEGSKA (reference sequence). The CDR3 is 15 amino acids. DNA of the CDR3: TGCAGTGCTAGTCAAACAAGCGGGGGGGCTGTTACGCAGTATTTT. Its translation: CSASQTSGGAVTQYF.